A selection of T cell receptor beta chains follows, all from one sample in a study of T cell responses to AZD1222 COVID-19 vaccine. The table came from immunoSEQ multiplex PCR; TCRdb's copy has only in-frame clones and leaves some out. The repertoire has about 26,000 clones, just over 85% of them found once; the top ten carry around 2.9%. The source was peripheral blood, collected 28 days after the second AZD1222 dose. These TCRs come from an adult who received the AZD1222 COVID-19 vaccine. CDR3s include the opening cysteine and the closing phenylalanine or tryptophan. Clone size appears in some rows only: once, few, many, or a class for an expanded clone.

V | size | CDR3
TRBV9 | few | CASSVVGGYYNEQFF
TRBV7-8 | . | CASSVRETGELFF
TRBV2 | few | CASSADRGSMNTEAFF
TRBV7-9 | . | CASSQGGTEAFF
TRBV5-1 | . | CASSLVGVVGELFF
TRBV7-3 | . | CASSLTESYEQYF
TRBV2 | . | CASSEMGDQAFF
TRBV7-9 | . | CASSLARRGGTDTQYF
TRBV13 | . | CASSSSGRANTEAFF
TRBV7-2 | . | CASSFGGGAPDTQYF
TRBV2 | . | CASSPGGNTIYF
TRBV7-6 | once | CASSLAGAPGNTIYF
TRBV27 | . | CASSLRQTSSYEQYF
TRBV5-4 | . | CASSLTGYEQYF
TRBV6-5 | . | CASSRLGQGIDEQYF
TRBV25-1 | . | CASSELRGGNEQFF
TRBV7-9 | once | CASSLGLDSTDTQYF
TRBV29-1 | . | CSVGGDRNNQPQHF
TRBV10-3 | . | CACSGGNEQFF
TRBV5-4 | . | CASSFRSGTSTDTQYF
TRBV4-2 | . | CASSPHLAGLQETQYF
TRBV2 | . | CASSEGQPNQPQHF
TRBV19 | once | CASSGQTSGNNEQFF
TRBV4-1 | . | CASSQDTGTSDETQYF
TRBV28 | . | CASSLYPLWQPQHF
TRBV6-5 | . | CASSPGGHSPLHF
TRBV19 | . | CASSITTDSYYGYTF
TRBV25-1 | . | CASGGGARGYTF
TRBV11-2 | . | CASSLARVGYTF
TRBV18 | once | CASSPQMAYQGGNTIYF
TRBV15 | . | CATTSTARGVAGELFF
TRBV9 | . | CASSVVQGADEQFF
TRBV29-1 | . | CSVEGTGLGKLFF
TRBV19 | . | CASRNGGEETQYF
TRBV6-6 | . | CASSSGDYGYTF
TRBV19 | . | CASNRNTEAFF
TRBV29-1 | . | CSVASHEQYF
TRBV29-1 | . | CSVGLPGGNNEQFF
TRBV7-9 | . | CASSLGGWGDSNQPQHF
TRBV29-1 | . | CSVARNTEAFF
TRBV11-1 | . | CASSTEETQYF
TRBV5-4 | . | CASSFGGRTDTQYF
TRBV25-1 | . | CASRASGGSFNEQFF
TRBV7-9 | once | CASSLGGTNQPQHF
TRBV7-8 | . | CASRPGTAYNEQFF
TRBV5-1 | . | CASSPDPGTGLYEQYF
TRBV7-2 | . | CASSPRQGGVYGYTF
TRBV5-1 | . | CASSRAGVTEAFF